One sample yielded the 9 T cell receptor beta chains listed below, sequenced in a study of shared clonotypes between healthy human individuals. TCRdb's table, derived via immunoSEQ multiplex PCR, lists solely in-frame clones and lacks some. Of under 2.5 million clones listed, 85% to 95% are singletons. The sequencing sample was made of naive CD4+ T cells from PBMCs. This sample's subset: CD45RA+ positively selected. The receptors come from a man aged 18 to 30 in good health. Some clones in this sample may be carry-over from other donors' samples.

The CDR3 reads CASSLTVAGYEQYF. The DNA of the CDR3 is TGTGCCAGCAGCTTAACTGTCGCCGGATACGAGCAGTACTTC. The chain links TRBV7-3 to TRBJ2-7; D gene ambiguous. This CDR3 is built from 14 residues. V lost 0 bases and J 4 bases, leaving 10 bases between the germline ends. The germline CDR1 and CDR2 sequences are SGHTA and FQGTGA.

The J gene is TRBJ2-3, the V gene TRBV28, with 7 nucleotides matching TRBD1. Germline CDR1 MDHEN, CDR2 SYDVKM. CDR3 size: 15 residues. J lost 2 bases, V lost 5 bases, and 7 bases had no gene match. The CDR3 sequence is CASSAGTVITDTQYF. CDR3 DNA: TGTGCCAGCAGTGCCGGGACAGTTATCACAGATACGCAGTATTTT.

This rearrangement joins TRBV5-1 to TRBJ2-3; 7 bases fit TRBD2. Germline V gene lookup returns CDR1 SGHRS and CDR2 YFSETQ. J was trimmed by 6 bases and V by 2 bases; bases with no gene match: 6. The CDR3 totals 14 residues. This CDR3 reads CASSLLAFGDTQYF. Written as DNA, the CDR3 is TGCGCCAGCAGCTTACTAGCGTTTGGTGATACGCAGTATTTT.

This chain joins TRBV2 and TRBJ1-1; D call uncertain. Germline V gene data show CDR1 as SNHLY and CDR2 as FYNNEI. Trimming cost V 6 bases and J 1 base, with 12 bases left between them. CDR3 size: 14 residues. DNA for the CDR3: TGTGCCAGCAGCTATTCCGGCAAGAACACTGAAGCTTTCTTT. Its protein is CASSYSGKNTEAFF.

This clone occurred once. The genes are TRBV28 and TRBJ2-5, with TRBD1 as a possible D gene (7 bases). With 6 bases removed from V and 2 bases from J, the gap between germline ends came to 16 bases. The CDR3 spans 15 residues. Germline V lookup: CDR1 MDHEN, CDR2 SYDVKM. The CDR3 DNA reads TGTGCCAGCAGCCCCCCCGCGGGACAGCAAGAGACCCAGTACTTC. The encoded protein is CASSPPAGQQETQYF.

The chain has TRBV7-3 and TRBJ2-3; D is perhaps TRBD2 (5 bases). V was shortened by 4 bases and J by 5 bases, with 19 bases between the two germline ends. Germline V lookup: CDR1 SGHTA, CDR2 FQGTGA. CDR3 length: 16 residues. In DNA form, the CDR3 reads TGTGCCAGCAGCTCCCCAAGCCGGGATGGTGAAGATACGCAGTATTTT. Amino acids: CASSSPSRDGEDTQYF.

This clone was seen more than once but under ten times. This chain links TRBV11-2 with TRBJ2-1; 10 bases fit TRBD2. The germline CDR1 and CDR2 sequences are SGHAT and FQNNGV. V dropped 6 bases and J dropped 5; count of bases not matched to a gene: 7. The CDR3 covers 15 residues. CDR3 coding DNA: TGTGCCAGCAGTCCCACCGGACTAGCGGACAATGAGCAGTTCTTC. Its protein product is CASSPTGLADNEQFF. Supplemented by reference TRBV11-2 and TRBJ2-1, the full variable domain reads EAGVAQSPRYKIIEKRQSVAFWCNPISGHATLYWYQQILGQGPKLLIQFQNNGVVDDSQLPKDRFSAERLKGVDSTLKIQPAKLEDSAVYLCASSPTGLADNEQFFGPGTRLTVL.

The chain links TRBV25-1 to TRBJ1-1, with 7 positions matching TRBD1. The CDR3 loop spans 16 amino acids. CDR1 MGHDK and CDR2 SYGVNS come from the germline V gene. J lost 4 bases, V lost 7 bases, and 15 bases had no gene match. Here the CDR3 DNA reads TGTGCCAGCACTAGACAGGGTCCGCTTAGGAGCACTGAAGCTTTCTTT. Protein: CASTRQGPLRSTEAFF.

This sequence joins TRBV4-1 and TRBJ2-7; TRBD1 matches 10 bases. The CDR3 extends over 14 amino acids. Germline assignment: CDR1 MGHRA and CDR2 YSYEKL. J lost 5 bases, V lost 4 bases, and 5 bases had no gene match. In DNA form, the CDR3 reads TGCGCCAGCAGCCCCCGGGACAGGGGTCACGAGCAGTACTTC. Protein product: CASSPRDRGHEQYF.